This T cell receptor (beta chain) derives from a study of cytomegalovirus exposure and HLA in healthy donors. Overall study: For the approximately 390 genotyped donors, 80% to 90% fell within the Caucasian-associated ancestry cluster.

PCR amplification relied on 60 Vbeta primers (plus 13 Jbeta primers). TCRdb's table, derived via immunoSEQ multiplex PCR, lists solely in-frame clones and lacks some. The data show some 56,000 clones, around 80% seen once. The CDR3 loop spans 13 amino acids. CDR1 is SGDLS and CDR2 is YYNGEE in the germline V gene. Unmatched junction bases numbered 3, after V lost 3 bases and J lost 6 bases. The study's findings and limits: In presence/absence analyses, roughly uniform sequencing depth across donors was assumed. Prior analysis indicated that the majority of TCR beta V segments exhibited productivity approximately 87% or approximately 30% of the time. Specificity of three CMV-associated chains for CMV antigens was verified in vitro.

In the case of this clone: No antigen is known for it.

This chain uses TRBV9 with TRBJ1-2; TRBD1 agrees at 9 bases. Specimen: PBMCs. The receptor was isolated from a man between 50 and 59 years old in good health and CMV-seronegative. In nucleotides, the CDR3 is TGTGCCAGCAGCGGGGGACAGGGAAATGGCTACACCTTC. This encodes CASSGGQGNGYTF.